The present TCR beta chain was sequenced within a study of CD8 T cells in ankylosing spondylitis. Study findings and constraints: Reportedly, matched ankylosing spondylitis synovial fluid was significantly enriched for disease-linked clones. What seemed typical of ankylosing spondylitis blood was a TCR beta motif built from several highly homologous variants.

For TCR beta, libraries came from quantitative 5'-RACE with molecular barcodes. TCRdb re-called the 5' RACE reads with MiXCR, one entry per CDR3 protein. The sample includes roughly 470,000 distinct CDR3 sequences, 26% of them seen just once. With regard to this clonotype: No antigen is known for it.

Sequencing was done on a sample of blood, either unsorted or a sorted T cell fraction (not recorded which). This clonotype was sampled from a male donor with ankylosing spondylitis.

The CDR3 here is CSADGTSGPTDTQYF. CDR3 sequence (DNA): TGCAGCGCCGACGGGACTAGCGGTCCCACAGATACGCAGTATTTT. The chain has TRBV29-1 and TRBJ2-3; 11 bases are shared with TRBD2. J lost 2 bases, V lost 7 bases, and 8 bases had no gene match. The length of the CDR3 is 15 residues. CDR1 and CDR2 from the germline V gene are SQVTM and ANQGSEA.